This is a list of T cell receptor beta chains from one sample in a study of blood T cell repertoires in COVID-19. Profiling relied on immunoSEQ multiplex PCR, and the TCRdb table lists in-frame clones only, not all of them. The table has approximately 260,000 clones, 75% to 90% seen once; the top ten hold 3.5% to 5.5%. Sequencing used peripheral blood. The receptors were sampled from a man between 60 and 75 years old who had recovered from COVID-19. CDR3s include the opening cysteine and the closing phenylalanine or tryptophan. D genes are given only for firm matches. Some rows have no size entry. The others give once, few or many, or a class for an expanded clone.

D	size	V	J	DNA	CDR3
-	-	TRBV7-8	TRBJ1-2	TGTGCCAGCGGCGGGGGCACCTATGGCTACACCTTC	CASGGGTYGYTF
-	-	TRBV3-1/TRBV3-2	TRBJ2-3	TGTGCCAGCAGCGAGGACTGGCGTACGCAGTATTTT	CASSEDWRTQYF
TRBD2	-	TRBV11-2	TRBJ2-3	TGTGCCAGCAGCTTTGGCGGGAGTATAGGCACAGATACGCAGTATTTT	CASSFGGSIGTDTQYF
-	-	TRBV27	TRBJ2-3	TGTGCCAGCAGAGACGGGATTACGCAGTATTTT	CASRDGITQYF
-	-	TRBV6-5	TRBJ1-1	TGTGCCAGCACCCCCGCGGGTTCCGATCGGAAAGCTTTCTTT	CASTPAGSDRKAFF
TRBD1	-	TRBV19	TRBJ1-1	TGTGCCAGTAGTCCCGACAGGGGCTTGGAAGCTTTCTTT	CASSPDRGLEAFF
-	-	TRBV30	TRBJ2-7	TGTGCCTGGAACCCACAGAGAAGCTCCTACGAGCAGTACTTC	CAWNPQRSSYEQYF
-	few	TRBV5-1	TRBJ1-2	TGCGCCAGCAGCTTGGCGAACTACAACTATGGCTACACCTTC	CASSLANYNYGYTF
TRBD1	-	TRBV19	TRBJ2-3	TGTGCCAGTAGCCTTGGACAGGGCCTCGGGCCAGATACGCAGTATTTT	CASSLGQGLGPDTQYF
TRBD2	-	TRBV3-1/TRBV3-2	TRBJ2-7	TGTGCCAGCAGCCCGATTCTAGCGGGGGGGGAGCAGTACTTC	CASSPILAGGEQYF
TRBD1	-	TRBV19	TRBJ2-6	TGTGCCAGTAGTATTCTCGGGACAGGGGGACCGGCGGCCAACGTCCTGACTTTC	CASSILGTGGPAANVLTF
-	-	TRBV6-1	TRBJ2-5	TGTGCCAGCAGTGAAGGTTGGGGGGTAGGAGAGACCCAGTACTTC	CASSEGWGVGETQYF
-	-	TRBV7-9	TRBJ2-1	TGTGCCAGCAGCTTAGTTCGGAGCATCAATGAGCAGTTCTTC	CASSLVRSINEQFF
-	few	TRBV4-1	TRBJ2-5	TGCGCCAGCAGCCAAGGCCAGGAAGGGCGGGTGTGGCAAGAGACCCAGTACTTC	CASSQGQEGRVWQETQYF
-	-	TRBV11-2	TRBJ2-1	TGTGCCAGCAGCTTAGGCCCAAGAGACAATGAGCAGTTCTTC	CASSLGPRDNEQFF
-	-	TRBV30	TRBJ1-5	TGTGCCTGGAGCCTCAACAGAAATCAGCCCCAGCATTTT	CAWSLNRNQPQHF
TRBD1	-	TRBV2	TRBJ2-1	TGTGCCAGCAGTCGGGACAGGGTCTCCTACAATGAGCAGTTCTTC	CASSRDRVSYNEQFF
-	-	TRBV11-3	TRBJ1-1	TGTGCCAGCAGCTTAGTCCCACAGTTGTTGAACACTGAAGCTTTCTTT	CASSLVPQLLNTEAFF
TRBD2	-	TRBV30	TRBJ2-5	TGTGCCTGGGCCCCGACTAGCGGAGAGACCCAGTACTTC	CAWAPTSGETQYF
-	few	TRBV4-1	TRBJ1-3	TGCGCCAGCAGCCAAGCCCCTGGCATCTCTGGAAACACCATATATTTT	CASSQAPGISGNTIYF
TRBD1	-	TRBV4-1	TRBJ1-1	TGCGCCAGCAGCCATGGGGGACAGGGGGCAACTGAAGCTTTCTTT	CASSHGGQGATEAFF
-	few	TRBV29-1	TRBJ1-1	TGCAGCGTTGGACGGGACACTGAAGCTTTCTTT	CSVGRDTEAFF
TRBD1	-	TRBV5-4	TRBJ2-5	TGTGCCAGCAGCTCTCCGGGACAGGCTCAAGAGACCCAGTACTTC	CASSSPGQAQETQYF
TRBD2	-	TRBV5-1	TRBJ2-3	TGCGCCAGCAGCCTCCAAAACGTCCTAGCGGGGGGTGCAGATACGCAGTATTTT	CASSLQNVLAGGADTQYF
-	-	TRBV5-6	TRBJ2-1	TGTGCCAGCAGCCCCCTGGCGGGCTTCAATGAGCAGTTCTTC	CASSPLAGFNEQFF
TRBD1	few	TRBV9	TRBJ1-2	TGTGCCAGCAGCGTGACAGGGGGCGCCGGTGGCTACACCTTC	CASSVTGGAGGYTF
TRBD2	large	TRBV11-2	TRBJ2-1	TGTGCCAGCAGCGGGACTAGCGGGAGGGCCAGGTACAATGAGCAGTTCTTC	CASSGTSGRARYNEQFF
TRBD1	-	TRBV5-1	TRBJ2-1	TGCGCCAGCAGCTTGACAGGGGTAAGAGAAAATGAGCAGTTCTTC	CASSLTGVRENEQFF
-	-	TRBV12-3/TRBV12-4	TRBJ2-7	TGTGCCAGCAGAATGGTAGGCCGGGACGAGCAGTACTTC	CASRMVGRDEQYF
TRBD1	-	TRBV6-4	TRBJ2-3	TGTGCCAGCAGTGACTTAGCAGGGACAGGAGCAGATACGCAGTATTTT	CASSDLAGTGADTQYF
TRBD1	-	TRBV3-1/TRBV3-2	TRBJ2-5	TGTGCCAGCAGCCAACCCGGACAGGGGGAGACCCAGTACTTC	CASSQPGQGETQYF
-	-	TRBV2	TRBJ2-1	TGTGCCAGCAGTGTACCGGGTAATGAGCAGTTCTTC	CASSVPGNEQFF
-	few	TRBV5-4	TRBJ2-7	TGTGCCAGCAGCTTTAGAGAATCGAGCTACGAGCAGTACTTC	CASSFRESSYEQYF
-	-	TRBV5-6	TRBJ1-3	TGTGCCAGCAGCTTGGGGGCAACCTCTGGAAACACCATATATTTT	CASSLGATSGNTIYF
-	-	TRBV30	TRBJ1-4	TGTGCCTGGAGTCCGCGGCTTACGGATGAAAAACTGTTTTTT	CAWSPRLTDEKLFF
TRBD1	-	TRBV28	TRBJ2-7	TGTGCCAGCAGTCCCTGGGACAGGGCCACGGTGGAGTACTTC	CASSPWDRATVEYF
TRBD1	few	TRBV4-1	TRBJ2-7	TGCGCCAGCAAAGTATCCCCGGACAGGCCAGCCTACGAGCAGTACTTC	CASKVSPDRPAYEQYF
TRBD2	-	TRBV7-2	TRBJ2-7	TGTGCCAGCAGCTTAATATCAGCGGGGGGATCCTACGAGCAGTACTTC	CASSLISAGGSYEQYF
-	-	TRBV19	TRBJ1-1	TGTGCCAGTAGTGGCCGAAGTCAAGGGCGGGTTGAAGCTTTCTTT	CASSGRSQGRVEAFF
-	-	TRBV29-1	TRBJ1-2	TGCAGCGTTGACAGGGGAGTAGGGGGCTACACCTTC	CSVDRGVGGYTF
TRBD1	-	TRBV7-7	TRBJ2-7	TGTGCCAGCAGCCCGGGACAGGGGGCTTCCTACGAGCAGTACTTC	CASSPGQGASYEQYF
TRBD2	-	TRBV19	TRBJ2-1	TGTGCCAGTACTAGCTTAGCGGGGGGGCCTCCCCATGAGCAGTTCTTC	CASTSLAGGPPHEQFF
-	-	TRBV5-1	TRBJ1-3	TGCGCCAGCAGCGCCGACGTTCAGGGGAGCTCTGGAAACACCATATATTTT	CASSADVQGSSGNTIYF
TRBD1	-	TRBV19	TRBJ2-6	TGTGCCAGTAGTATAGGAGGACAGGGGGATGCTGGGGCCAACGTCCTGACTTTC	CASSIGGQGDAGANVLTF
-	-	TRBV10-1	TRBJ2-7	TGCGCCAGCCACATCTACGAGCAGTACTTC	CASHIYEQYF
-	-	TRBV10-2	TRBJ2-2	TGCGCCAGCGGATCCTCTAGGGGGTCGGCCGGGGAGCTGTTTTTT	CASGSSRGSAGELFF